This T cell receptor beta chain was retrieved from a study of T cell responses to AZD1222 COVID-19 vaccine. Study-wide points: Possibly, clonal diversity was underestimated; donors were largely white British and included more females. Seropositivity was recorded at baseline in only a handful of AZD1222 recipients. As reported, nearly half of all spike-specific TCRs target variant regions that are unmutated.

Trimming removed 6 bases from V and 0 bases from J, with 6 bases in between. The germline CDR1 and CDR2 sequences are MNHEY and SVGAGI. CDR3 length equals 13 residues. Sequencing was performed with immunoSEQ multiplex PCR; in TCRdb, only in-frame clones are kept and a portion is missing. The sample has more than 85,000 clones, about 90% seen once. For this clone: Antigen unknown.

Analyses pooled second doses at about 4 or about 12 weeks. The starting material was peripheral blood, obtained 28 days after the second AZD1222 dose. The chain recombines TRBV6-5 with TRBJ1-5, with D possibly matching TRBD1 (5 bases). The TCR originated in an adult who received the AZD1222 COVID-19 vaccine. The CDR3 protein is CASRDTSNQPQHF. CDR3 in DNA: TGTGCCAGCAGGGACACTAGCAATCAGCCCCAGCATTTT.